This TCR beta chain derives from a study of T cells in Graves' hyperthyroidism and ophthalmopathy. Study-level findings and limits: In validation, the model predicted ophthalmopathy. These predictions came a median about 6.2 months before onset. Most clonotypes that expanded in the thyroid above 0.001 also showed up in blood.

V was clipped by 3 bases and J by 6 bases, with 15 bases between them. This CDR3 comprises 16 residues. This clonotype was counted many times. What it recognizes is unknown. RNA transcripts provided the source from which TCR beta CDR3 regions were amplified. Carried out on the TCR CDR3, a first-round RT-PCR used the HTBI primer set. TCRdb processed the multiplex PCR reads anew with MiXCR; each CDR3 protein has one entry. The data show about 640,000 distinct CDR3 sequences, about a fifth seen once. The chain uses TRBV12-3 or TRBV12-4 and TRBJ1-6, with D possibly being TRBD1 (6 bases). The TCR sequence derives from a man aged 25-40 years with Graves' ophthalmopathy. The source material was blood. CDR3 loop: CASSFRPTGSNSPLHF. Written as DNA, the CDR3 is TGTGCCAGCAGTTTCCGCCCCACAGGGAGTAATTCACCCCTCCACTTT.